These 4 T cell receptor beta chains came from one sample sequenced in a study. TCRdb independently ran MiXCR on the 5' RACE reads; one entry per CDR3 protein. The sample yields approximately 40,000 distinct CDR3 sequences, around 30% seen once. The sequenced material came from tumor-infiltrating memory CD4+ T cells sorted from the breast tumor. Stated subset: memory CD4+ T cells, CD4+CD45RO+CD25-. These receptors all stem from a female donor with breast cancer.

This clonotype has ten or more counts. The V and J genes are TRBV7-2 and TRBJ2-2; 10 nucleotides align to TRBD1. The CDR3 has 14 residues. The V segment lost 7 bases and the J segment 7 bases; nucleotides outside the gene matches: 6. From germline, CDR1 is SGHTA and CDR2 FQGNSA. The chain's CDR3 is CASIRDRGNGELFF. CDR3 nucleotides: TGTGCCAGCATTCGGGACAGGGGTAACGGGGAGCTGTTTTTT. Together with reference TRBV7-2 and TRBJ2-2, the CDR3 gives the full variable domain: GAGVSQSPSNKVTEKGKDVELRCDPISGHTALYWYRQSLGQGLEFLIYFQGNSAPDKSGLPSDRFSAERTGGSVSTLTIQRTQQEDSAVYLCASIRDRGNGELFFGEGSRLTVL.

This clonotype has only a few counts. At one boundary the junction diverges from the germline segment, which might be a read error. The rearrangement uses TRBV7-7 and TRBJ2-7; D is possibly TRBD1 (5 bases). Germline V gene lookup returns CDR1 SSHAT and CDR2 FNYEAQ (reference sequence). The CDR3 has 13 residues. CDR3 residues: CASSPQASYEQYF. DNA for the CDR3: TGTGCTAGCAGCCCACAGGCCTCCTACGAGCAGTACTTC.

This clonotype was counted only a few times. The chain has TRBV4-1 and TRBJ2-3; 12 bases match TRBD2. Germline loops: CDR1 MGHRA, CDR2 YSYEKL. This CDR3 comprises 18 residues. The ends lost 2 bases at V and 0 bases at J; junction bases unmatched: 6. CDR3 residues: CASSQRLAGDISTDTQYF. For the CDR3, the DNA is TGCGCCAGCAGCCAAAGACTAGCGGGAGACATAAGCACAGATACGCAGTATTTT.

A note on this clonotype: A much more abundant neighbour one base away suggests this may be a read error. V usage is TRBV6-5 and J usage is TRBJ1-2; no clear D gene. The V gene lost 6 bases and the J gene lost 5 bases, with 13 bases spanning the gap. CDR3 length: 13 residues. From germline, CDR1 is MNHEY and CDR2 SVGAGI. CDR3 in DNA: TGTGCCAGCAGGCGGCCTTTCGAGTATGGCTACACCTTC. Its translation: CASRRPFEYGYTF.